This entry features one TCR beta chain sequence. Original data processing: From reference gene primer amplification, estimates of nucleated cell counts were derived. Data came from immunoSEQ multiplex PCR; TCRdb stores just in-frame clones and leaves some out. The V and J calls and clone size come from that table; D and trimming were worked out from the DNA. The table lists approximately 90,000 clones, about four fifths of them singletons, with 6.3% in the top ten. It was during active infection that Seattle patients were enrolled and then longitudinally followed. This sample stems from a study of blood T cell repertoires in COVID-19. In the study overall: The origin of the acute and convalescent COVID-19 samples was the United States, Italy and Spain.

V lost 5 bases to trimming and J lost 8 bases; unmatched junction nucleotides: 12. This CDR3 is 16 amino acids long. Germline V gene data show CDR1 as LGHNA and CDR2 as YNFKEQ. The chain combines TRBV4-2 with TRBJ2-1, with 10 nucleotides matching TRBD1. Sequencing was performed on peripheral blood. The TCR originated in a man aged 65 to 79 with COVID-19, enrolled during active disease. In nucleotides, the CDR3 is TGTGCCAGCAGCTTAAGGACAGGGGGTTTAAACTATGAGCAGTTCTTC. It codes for CASSLRTGGLNYEQFF.